The TCR beta chain under discussion was sequenced for a study of T cell repertoires in cytomegalovirus infection. About the research overall: Both a matching HLA type and CMV infection were indicated by public TCR beta signatures. Study conclusions and caveats: The study identified carriers of CMV plus the relevant HLA from cumulative public TCR beta family frequency. Clonotype analysis showed dominance of the ex vivo response by HLA-C-restricted CMV-specific TCR beta clonotypes.

Each CDR3 protein is one row after TCRdb ran MiXCR on the reads. The sample records 600,000 to 800,000 distinct CDR3 sequences, 20% to 30% being singletons. This clonotype was seen only a few times. Antigen: not known. Trimming cost V 2 bases and J 6 bases, with 10 bases left between them. This CDR3 is 13 amino acids long. The germline V gene encodes CDR1 MNHGY and CDR2 SAAAGT. This TCR was sampled from a human donor in good health (CMV status not recorded). Some clones in this sample may be carry-over from other donors' samples. The sample comprised CD8+ T cells from PBMCs. V gene TRBV6-8 combines with J gene TRBJ1-2, with a weak D call TRBD1 (5 bases). The CDR3 bases are TGTGCCAGCAGTTACAACGGGGGGGATGGCTACACCTTC. It translates to CASSYNGGDGYTF.